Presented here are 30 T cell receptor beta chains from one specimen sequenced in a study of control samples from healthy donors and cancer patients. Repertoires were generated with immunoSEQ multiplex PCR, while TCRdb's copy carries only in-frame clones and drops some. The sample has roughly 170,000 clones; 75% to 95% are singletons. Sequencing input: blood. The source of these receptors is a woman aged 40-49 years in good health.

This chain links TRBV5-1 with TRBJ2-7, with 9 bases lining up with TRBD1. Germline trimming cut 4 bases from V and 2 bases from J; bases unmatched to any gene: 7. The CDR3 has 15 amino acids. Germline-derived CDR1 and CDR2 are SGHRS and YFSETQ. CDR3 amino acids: CASSGTGREAYEQYF. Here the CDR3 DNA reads TGCGCCAGCAGCGGGACAGGGAGAGAGGCCTACGAGCAGTACTTC.

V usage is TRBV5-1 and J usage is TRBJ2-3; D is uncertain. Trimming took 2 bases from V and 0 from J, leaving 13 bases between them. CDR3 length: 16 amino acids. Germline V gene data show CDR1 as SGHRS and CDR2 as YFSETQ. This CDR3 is CASSLLIGSSTDTQYF. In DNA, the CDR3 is TGCGCCAGCAGCTTATTAATCGGTTCTAGCACAGATACGCAGTATTTT.

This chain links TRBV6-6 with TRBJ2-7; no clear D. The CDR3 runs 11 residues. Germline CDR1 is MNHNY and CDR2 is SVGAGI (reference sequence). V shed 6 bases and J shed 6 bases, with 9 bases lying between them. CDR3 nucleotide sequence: TGTGCCAGCAGCCCCCTAGGCGAGCAGTACTTC. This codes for CASSPLGEQYF.

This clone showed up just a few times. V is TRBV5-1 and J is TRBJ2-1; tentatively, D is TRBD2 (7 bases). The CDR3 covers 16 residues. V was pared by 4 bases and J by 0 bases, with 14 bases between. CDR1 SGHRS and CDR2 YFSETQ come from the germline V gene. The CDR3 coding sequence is TGCGCCAGCAGCGGGGGGGCTCAGAGCTCCTACAATGAGCAGTTCTTC. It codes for CASSGGAQSSYNEQFF.

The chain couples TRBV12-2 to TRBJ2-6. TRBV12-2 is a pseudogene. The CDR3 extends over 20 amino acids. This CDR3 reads CASRLAVGRNSHSGANVLTF. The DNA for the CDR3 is TGTGCAAGTCGCTTAGCGGTGGGAAGAAACAGTCACTCTGGGGCCAACGTCCTGACTTTC.

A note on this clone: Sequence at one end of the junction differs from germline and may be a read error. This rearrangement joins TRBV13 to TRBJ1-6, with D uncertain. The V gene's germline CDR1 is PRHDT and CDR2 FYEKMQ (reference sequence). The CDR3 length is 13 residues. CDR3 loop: CASSLGSNSPLHF. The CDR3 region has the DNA TGTGCCAGCAGCCTAGGCAGTAATTCACCCCTCCACTTT.

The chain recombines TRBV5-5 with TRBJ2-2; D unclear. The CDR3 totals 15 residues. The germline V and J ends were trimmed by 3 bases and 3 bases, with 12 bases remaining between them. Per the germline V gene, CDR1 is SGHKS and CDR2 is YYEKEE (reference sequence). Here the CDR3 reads CASSSGGSYTGELFF. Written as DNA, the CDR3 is TGTGCCAGCAGCTCCGGCGGATCCTACACCGGGGAGCTGTTTTTT. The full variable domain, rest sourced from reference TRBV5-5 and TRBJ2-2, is DAGVTQSPTHLIKTRGQQVTLRCSPISGHKSVSWYQQVLGQGPQFIFQYYEKEERGRGNFPDRFSARQFPNYSSELNVNALLLGDSALYLCASSSGGSYTGELFFGEGSRLTVL.

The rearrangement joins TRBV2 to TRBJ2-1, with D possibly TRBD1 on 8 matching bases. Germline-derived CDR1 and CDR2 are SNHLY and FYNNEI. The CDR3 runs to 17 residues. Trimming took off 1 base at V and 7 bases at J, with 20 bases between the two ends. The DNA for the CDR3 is TGTGCCAGCAGTGAAGTCGGCGGGGGCAGGGGGCTGAATGAGCAGTTCTTC. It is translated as CASSEVGGGRGLNEQFF.

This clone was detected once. The CDR3, as DNA: TGTGCCAGCAGCTCTCCCGCGGGCACCGGGGAGCTGTTTTTT. Its protein product is CASSSPAGTGELFF. This chain uses TRBV5-8 with TRBJ2-2; the D gene is possibly TRBD2 (5 bases). Looked up from germline, CDR1 is SGHTS and CDR2 is YDEGEE. Trimming left V 3 bases short and J 4 bases short, with 10 bases between. The length of the CDR3 is 14 residues. Full variable domain (remainder filled in from reference TRBV5-8 and TRBJ2-2): EAGVTQSPTHLIKTRGQQATLRCSPISGHTSVYWYQQALGLGLQFLLWYDEGEERNRGNFPPRFSGRQFPNYSSELNVNALELEDSALYLCASSSPAGTGELFFGEGSRLTVL.

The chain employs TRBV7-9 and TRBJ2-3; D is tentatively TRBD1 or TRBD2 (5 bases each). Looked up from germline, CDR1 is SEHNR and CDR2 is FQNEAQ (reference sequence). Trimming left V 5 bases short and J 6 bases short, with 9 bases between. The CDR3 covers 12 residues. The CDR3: CASSTGPDTQYF. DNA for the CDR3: TGTGCCAGCAGCACGGGACCTGATACGCAGTATTTT.

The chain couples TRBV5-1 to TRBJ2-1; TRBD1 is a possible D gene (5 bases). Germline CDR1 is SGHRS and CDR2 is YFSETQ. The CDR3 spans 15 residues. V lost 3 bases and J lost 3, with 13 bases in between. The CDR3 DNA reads TGCGCCAGCAGCTCTACGATGGACATCTACAATGAGCAGTTCTTC. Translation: CASSSTMDIYNEQFF.

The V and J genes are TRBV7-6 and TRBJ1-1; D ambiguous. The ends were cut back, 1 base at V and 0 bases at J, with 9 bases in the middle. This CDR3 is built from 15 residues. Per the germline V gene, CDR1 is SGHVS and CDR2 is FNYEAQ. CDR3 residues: CASSLGGVMNTEAFF. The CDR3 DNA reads TGTGCCAGCAGCTTAGGAGGAGTCATGAACACTGAAGCTTTCTTT.

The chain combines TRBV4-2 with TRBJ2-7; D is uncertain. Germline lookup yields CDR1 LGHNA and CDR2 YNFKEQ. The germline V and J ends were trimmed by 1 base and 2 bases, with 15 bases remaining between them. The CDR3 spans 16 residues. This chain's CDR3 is CASSQGPAAATYEQYF. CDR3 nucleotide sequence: TGTGCCAGCAGCCAAGGTCCGGCGGCAGCGACCTACGAGCAGTACTTC.

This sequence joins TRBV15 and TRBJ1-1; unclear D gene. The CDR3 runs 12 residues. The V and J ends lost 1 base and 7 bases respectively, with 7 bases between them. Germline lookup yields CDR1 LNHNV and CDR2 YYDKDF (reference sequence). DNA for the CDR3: TGTGCCACCAGCAGAGGGGAAGGTGAAGCTTTCTTT. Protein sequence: CATSRGEGEAFF.

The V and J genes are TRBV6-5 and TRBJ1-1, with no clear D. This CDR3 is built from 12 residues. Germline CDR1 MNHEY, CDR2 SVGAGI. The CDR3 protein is CATRRSDGEAFF. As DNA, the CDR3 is TGTGCAACCCGCAGATCTGACGGTGAAGCTTTCTTT.

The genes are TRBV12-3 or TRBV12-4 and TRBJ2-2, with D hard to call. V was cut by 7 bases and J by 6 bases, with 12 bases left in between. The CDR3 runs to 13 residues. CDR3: CASTSVLPGELFF. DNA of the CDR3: TGTGCCAGCACAAGTGTCCTACCCGGGGAGCTGTTTTTT.

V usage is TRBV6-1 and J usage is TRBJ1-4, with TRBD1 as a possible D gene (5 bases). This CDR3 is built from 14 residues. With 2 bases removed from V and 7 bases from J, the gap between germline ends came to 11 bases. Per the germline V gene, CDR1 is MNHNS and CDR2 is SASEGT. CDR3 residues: CASSERGLIEKLFF. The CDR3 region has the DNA TGTGCCAGCAGTGAAAGGGGACTTATTGAAAAACTGTTTTTT.

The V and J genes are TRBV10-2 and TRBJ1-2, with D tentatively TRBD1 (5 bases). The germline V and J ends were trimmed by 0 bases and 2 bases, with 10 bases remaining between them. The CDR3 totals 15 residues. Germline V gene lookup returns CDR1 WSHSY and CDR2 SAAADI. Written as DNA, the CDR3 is TGCGCCAGCAGTGAGTCGGGGCGGCCCAACTATGGCTACACCTTC. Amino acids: CASSESGRPNYGYTF.

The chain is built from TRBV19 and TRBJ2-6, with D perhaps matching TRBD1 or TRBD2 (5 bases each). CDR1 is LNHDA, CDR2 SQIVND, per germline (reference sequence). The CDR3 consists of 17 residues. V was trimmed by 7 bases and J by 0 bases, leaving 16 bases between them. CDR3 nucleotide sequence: TGTGCCAGTATGGGGGTTCTCCCCCTCTCTGGGGCCAACGTCCTGACTTTC. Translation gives CASMGVLPLSGANVLTF.

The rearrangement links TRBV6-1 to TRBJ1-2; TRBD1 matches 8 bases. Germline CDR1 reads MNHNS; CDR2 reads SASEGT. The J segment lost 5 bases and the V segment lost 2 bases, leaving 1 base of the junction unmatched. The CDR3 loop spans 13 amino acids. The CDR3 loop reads CASSERTGYGYTF. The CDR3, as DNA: TGTGCCAGCAGTGAAAGGACAGGGTATGGCTACACCTTC.

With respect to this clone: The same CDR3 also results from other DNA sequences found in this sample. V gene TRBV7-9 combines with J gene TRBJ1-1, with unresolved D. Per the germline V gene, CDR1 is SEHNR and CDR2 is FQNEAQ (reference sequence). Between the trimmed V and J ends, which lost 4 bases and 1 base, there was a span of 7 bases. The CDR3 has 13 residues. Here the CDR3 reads CASSSGGNTEAFF. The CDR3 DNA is TGTGCCAGCAGCTCCGGCGGGAACACTGAAGCTTTCTTT.

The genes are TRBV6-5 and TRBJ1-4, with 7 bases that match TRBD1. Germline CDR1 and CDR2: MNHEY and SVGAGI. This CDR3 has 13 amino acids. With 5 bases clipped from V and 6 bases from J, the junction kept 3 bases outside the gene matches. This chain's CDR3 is CASSTGTDEKLFF. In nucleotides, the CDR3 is TGTGCCAGCAGTACCGGGACAGATGAAAAACTGTTTTTT.

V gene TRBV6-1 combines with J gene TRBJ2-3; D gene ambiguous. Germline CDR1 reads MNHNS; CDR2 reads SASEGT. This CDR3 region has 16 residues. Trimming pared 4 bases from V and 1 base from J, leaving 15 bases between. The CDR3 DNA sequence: TGTGCCAGCAGTGTTATTATAGGGCAGCGCACAGATACGCAGTATTTT. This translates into CASSVIIGQRTDTQYF.

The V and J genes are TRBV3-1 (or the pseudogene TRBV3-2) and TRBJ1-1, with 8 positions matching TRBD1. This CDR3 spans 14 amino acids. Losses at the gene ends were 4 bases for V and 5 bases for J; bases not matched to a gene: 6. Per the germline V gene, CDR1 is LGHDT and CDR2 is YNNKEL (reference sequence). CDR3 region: CASSPDRVETEAFF. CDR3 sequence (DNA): TGTGCCAGCAGCCCGGACAGGGTGGAGACTGAAGCTTTCTTT.

CDR3 region: CASSPLTSGGTQETQYF. CDR3 in DNA: TGCGCCAGCAGTCCGCTGACTAGCGGGGGGACCCAAGAGACCCAGTACTTC. The chain couples TRBV4-1 to TRBJ2-5, with 13 bases fitting TRBD2. V shed 6 bases and J 1 base; nucleotides not matched to a gene: 8. Looked up from germline, CDR1 is MGHRA and CDR2 is YSYEKL. This CDR3 has 17 amino acids.

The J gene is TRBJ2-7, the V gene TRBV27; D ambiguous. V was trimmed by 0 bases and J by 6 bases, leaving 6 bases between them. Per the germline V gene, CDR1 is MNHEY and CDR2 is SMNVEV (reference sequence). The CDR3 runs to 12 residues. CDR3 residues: CASSLSGIEQYF. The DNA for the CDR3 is TGTGCCAGCAGTTTATCAGGGATCGAGCAGTACTTC.

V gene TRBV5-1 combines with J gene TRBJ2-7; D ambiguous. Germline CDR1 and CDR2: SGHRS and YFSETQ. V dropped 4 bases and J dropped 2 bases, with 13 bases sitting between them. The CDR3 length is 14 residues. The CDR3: CASSPPGPAYEQYF. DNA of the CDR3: TGCGCCAGCAGCCCACCGGGCCCAGCCTACGAGCAGTACTTC.

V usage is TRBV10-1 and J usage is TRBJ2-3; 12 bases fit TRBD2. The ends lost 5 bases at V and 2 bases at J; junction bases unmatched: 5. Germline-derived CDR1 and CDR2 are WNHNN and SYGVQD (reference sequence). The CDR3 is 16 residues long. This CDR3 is CASSSGLAGTTDTQYF. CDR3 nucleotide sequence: TGCGCCAGCAGTTCTGGACTAGCGGGGACCACAGATACGCAGTATTTT.

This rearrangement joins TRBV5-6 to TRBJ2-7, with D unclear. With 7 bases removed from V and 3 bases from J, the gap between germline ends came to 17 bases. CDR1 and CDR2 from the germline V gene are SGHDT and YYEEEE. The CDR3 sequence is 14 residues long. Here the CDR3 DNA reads TGTGCCAGCCGATCTACGGTCAGGATCTACGAGCAGTACTTC. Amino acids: CASRSTVRIYEQYF.

The CDR3 DNA is TGTGCCAGCAGTTTTGGTGGTAACACTGAAGCTTTCTTT. Amino acids: CASSFGGNTEAFF. The chain employs TRBV6-5 and TRBJ1-1; D is unresolved. CDR1 MNHEY and CDR2 SVGAGI come from the germline V gene. Trimming shortened V by 4 bases and J by 2 bases, and 8 bases separated the two germline ends. The CDR3 totals 13 residues.